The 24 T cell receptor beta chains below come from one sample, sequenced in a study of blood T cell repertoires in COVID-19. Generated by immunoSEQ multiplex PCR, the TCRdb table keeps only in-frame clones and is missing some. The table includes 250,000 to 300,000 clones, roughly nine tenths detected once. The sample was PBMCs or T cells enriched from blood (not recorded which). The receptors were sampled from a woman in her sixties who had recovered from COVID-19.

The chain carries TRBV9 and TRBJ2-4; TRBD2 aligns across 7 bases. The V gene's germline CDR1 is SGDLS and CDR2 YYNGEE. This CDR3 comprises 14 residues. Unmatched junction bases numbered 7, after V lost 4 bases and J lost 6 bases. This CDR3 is CASSIERDSNIQYF. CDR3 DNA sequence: TGTGCCAGCAGCATTGAGCGGGATTCAAACATTCAGTACTTC.

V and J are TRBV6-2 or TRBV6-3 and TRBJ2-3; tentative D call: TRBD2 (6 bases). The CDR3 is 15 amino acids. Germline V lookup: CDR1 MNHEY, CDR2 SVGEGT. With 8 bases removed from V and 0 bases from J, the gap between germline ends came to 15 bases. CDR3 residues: CASGPWGESTDTQYF. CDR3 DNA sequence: TGTGCCAGCGGCCCATGGGGGGAAAGCACAGATACGCAGTATTTT.

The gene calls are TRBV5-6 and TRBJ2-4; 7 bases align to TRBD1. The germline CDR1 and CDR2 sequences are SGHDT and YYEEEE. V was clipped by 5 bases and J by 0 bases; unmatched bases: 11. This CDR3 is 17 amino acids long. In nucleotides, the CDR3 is TGTGCCAGCAGACGGGGACAGCTCCCTTTAGCCAAAAACATTCAGTACTTC. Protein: CASRRGQLPLAKNIQYF. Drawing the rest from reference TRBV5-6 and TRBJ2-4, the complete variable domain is DAGVTQSPTHLIKTRGQQVTLRCSPKSGHDTVSWYQQALGQGPQFIFQYYEEEERQRGNFPDRFSGHQFPNYSSELNVNALLLGDSALYLCASRRGQLPLAKNIQYFGAGTRLSVL.

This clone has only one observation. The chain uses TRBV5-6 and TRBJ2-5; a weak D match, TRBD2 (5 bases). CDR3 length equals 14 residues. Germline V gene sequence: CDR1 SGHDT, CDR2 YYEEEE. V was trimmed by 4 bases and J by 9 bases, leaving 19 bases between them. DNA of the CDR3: TGTGCCAGCAGCACGGAAGGTCACTCCGGGGCCCAGTACTTC. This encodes CASSTEGHSGAQYF.

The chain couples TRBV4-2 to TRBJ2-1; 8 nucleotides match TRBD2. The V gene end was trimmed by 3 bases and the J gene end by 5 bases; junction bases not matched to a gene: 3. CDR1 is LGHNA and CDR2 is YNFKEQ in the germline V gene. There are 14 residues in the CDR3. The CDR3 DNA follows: TGTGCCAGCAGCCAGGGACTAGGTGACAATGAGCAGTTCTTC. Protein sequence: CASSQGLGDNEQFF.

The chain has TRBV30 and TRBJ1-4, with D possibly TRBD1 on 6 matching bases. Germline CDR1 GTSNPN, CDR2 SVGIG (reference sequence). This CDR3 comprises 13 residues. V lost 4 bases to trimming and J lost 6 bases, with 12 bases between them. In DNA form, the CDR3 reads TGTGCCTGGACCAGGGGCTGGGATGAAAAACTGTTTTTT. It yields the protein CAWTRGWDEKLFF.

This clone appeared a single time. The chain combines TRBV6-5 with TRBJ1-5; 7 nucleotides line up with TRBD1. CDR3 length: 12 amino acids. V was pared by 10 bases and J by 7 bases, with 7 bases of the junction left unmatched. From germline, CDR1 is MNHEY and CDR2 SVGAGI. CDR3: CATTQGGQPQHF. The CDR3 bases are TGTGCCACCACCCAGGGGGGACAGCCCCAGCATTTT.

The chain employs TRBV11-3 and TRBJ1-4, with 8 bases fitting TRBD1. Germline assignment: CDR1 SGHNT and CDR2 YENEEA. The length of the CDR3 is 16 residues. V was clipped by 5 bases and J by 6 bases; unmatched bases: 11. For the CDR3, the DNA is TGTGCCAGCAGCAAACAATCCGGGACAGGAGATGAAAAACTGTTTTTT. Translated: CASSKQSGTGDEKLFF. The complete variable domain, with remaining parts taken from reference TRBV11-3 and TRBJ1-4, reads EAGVVQSPRYKIIEKKQPVAFWCNPISGHNTLYWYLQNLGQGPELLIRYENEEAVDDSQLPKDRFSAERLKGVDSTLKIQPAELGDSAVYLCASSKQSGTGDEKLFFGSGTQLSVL.

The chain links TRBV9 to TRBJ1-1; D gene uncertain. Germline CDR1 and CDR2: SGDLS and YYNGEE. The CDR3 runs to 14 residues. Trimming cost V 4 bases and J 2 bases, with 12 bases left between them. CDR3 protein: CASSLPGDNTEAFF. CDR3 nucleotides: TGTGCCAGCAGCCTACCGGGAGACAACACTGAAGCTTTCTTT.

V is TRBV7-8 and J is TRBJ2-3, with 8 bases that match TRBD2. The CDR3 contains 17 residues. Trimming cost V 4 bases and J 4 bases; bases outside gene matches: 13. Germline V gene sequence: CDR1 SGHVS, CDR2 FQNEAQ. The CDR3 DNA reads TGTGCCAGCAGCTCCACCGGGGGGGCGGGAGGCTCAGATACGCAGTATTTT. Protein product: CASSSTGGAGGSDTQYF. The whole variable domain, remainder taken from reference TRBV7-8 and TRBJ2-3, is GAGVSQSPRYKVAKRGQDVALRCDPISGHVSLFWYQQALGQGPEFLTYFQNEAQLDKSGLPSDRFFAERPEGSVSTLKIQRTQQEDSAVYLCASSSTGGAGGSDTQYFGPGTRLTVL.

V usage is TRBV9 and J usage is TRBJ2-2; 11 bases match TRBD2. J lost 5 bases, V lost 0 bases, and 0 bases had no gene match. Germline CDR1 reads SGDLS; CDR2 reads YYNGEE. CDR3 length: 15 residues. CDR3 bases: TGTGCCAGCAGCGTAGCTAGCGGGGGGACCGGGGAGCTGTTTTTT. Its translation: CASSVASGGTGELFF.

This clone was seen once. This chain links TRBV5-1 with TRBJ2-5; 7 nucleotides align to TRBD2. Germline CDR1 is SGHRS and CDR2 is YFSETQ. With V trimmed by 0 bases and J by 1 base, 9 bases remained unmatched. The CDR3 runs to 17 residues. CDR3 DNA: TGCGCCAGCAGCTTGGCCGGGCGGGGGAGATCCCAAGAGACCCAGTACTTC. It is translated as CASSLAGRGRSQETQYF.

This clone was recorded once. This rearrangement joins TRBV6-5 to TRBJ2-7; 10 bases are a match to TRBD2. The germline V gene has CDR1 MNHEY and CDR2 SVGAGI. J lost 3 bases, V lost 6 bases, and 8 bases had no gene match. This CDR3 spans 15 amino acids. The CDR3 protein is CASSLEGLAVYEQYF. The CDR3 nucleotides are TGTGCCAGCAGCCTCGAAGGACTAGCGGTCTACGAGCAGTACTTC.

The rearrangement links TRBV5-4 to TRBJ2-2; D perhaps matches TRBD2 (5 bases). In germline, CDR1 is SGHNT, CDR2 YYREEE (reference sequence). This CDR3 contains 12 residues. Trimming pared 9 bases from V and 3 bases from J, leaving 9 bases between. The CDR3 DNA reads TGTGCCAATATGGAGGACACCGGGGAGCTGTTTTTT. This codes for CANMEDTGELFF.

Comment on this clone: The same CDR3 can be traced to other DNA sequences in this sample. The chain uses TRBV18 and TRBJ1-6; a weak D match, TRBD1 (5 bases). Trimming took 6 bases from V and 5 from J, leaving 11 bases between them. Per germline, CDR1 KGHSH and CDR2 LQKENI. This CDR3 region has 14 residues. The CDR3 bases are TGTGCCAGCTCGCCGACGGGGGATAATTCACCCCTCCACTTT. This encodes CASSPTGDNSPLHF.

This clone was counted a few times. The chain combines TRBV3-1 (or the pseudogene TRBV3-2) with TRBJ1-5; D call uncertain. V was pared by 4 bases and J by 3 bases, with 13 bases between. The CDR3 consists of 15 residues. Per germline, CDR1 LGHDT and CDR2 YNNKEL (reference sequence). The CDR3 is CASSLGGADNQPQHF. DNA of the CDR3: TGTGCCAGCAGCCTGGGAGGTGCGGACAATCAGCCCCAGCATTTT.

CDR3 in DNA: TGTGCCACCGCGGGACCTAACAATCAGCCCCAGCATTTT. Translating gives CATAGPNNQPQHF. This sequence joins TRBV12-3 or TRBV12-4 and TRBJ1-5; tentatively, D is TRBD1 (5 bases). This CDR3 is 13 amino acids long. V was clipped by 10 bases and J by 3 bases, with 13 bases between them.

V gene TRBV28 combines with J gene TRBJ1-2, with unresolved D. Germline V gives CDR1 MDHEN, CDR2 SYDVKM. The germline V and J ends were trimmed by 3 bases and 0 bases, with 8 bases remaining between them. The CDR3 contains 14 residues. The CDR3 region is CASSFWASNYGYTF. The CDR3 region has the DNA TGTGCCAGCAGTTTTTGGGCCTCTAACTATGGCTACACCTTC.

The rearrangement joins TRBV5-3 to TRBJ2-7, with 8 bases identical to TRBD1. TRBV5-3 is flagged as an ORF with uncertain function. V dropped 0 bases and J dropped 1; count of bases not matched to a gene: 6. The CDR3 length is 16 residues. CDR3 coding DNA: TGTGCCAGAAGCTTGGATTTCAGGGGGCTTTCCTACGAGCAGTACTTC. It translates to CARSLDFRGLSYEQYF.

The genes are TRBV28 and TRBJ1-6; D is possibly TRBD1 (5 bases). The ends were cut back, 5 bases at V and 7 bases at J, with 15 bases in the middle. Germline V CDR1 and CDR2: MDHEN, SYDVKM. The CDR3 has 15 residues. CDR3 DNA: TGTGCCAGCAGTGGGGGGGGTCTAGGGAATTCACCCCTCCACTTT. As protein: CASSGGGLGNSPLHF.

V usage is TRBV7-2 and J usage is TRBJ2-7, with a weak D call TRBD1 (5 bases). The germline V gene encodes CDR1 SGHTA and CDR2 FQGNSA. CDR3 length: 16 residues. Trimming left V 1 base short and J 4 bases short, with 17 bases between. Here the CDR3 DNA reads TGTGCCAGCAGCTTAGTGGGCTCTTCAGGGTTTTACGAGCAGTACTTC. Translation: CASSLVGSSGFYEQYF.

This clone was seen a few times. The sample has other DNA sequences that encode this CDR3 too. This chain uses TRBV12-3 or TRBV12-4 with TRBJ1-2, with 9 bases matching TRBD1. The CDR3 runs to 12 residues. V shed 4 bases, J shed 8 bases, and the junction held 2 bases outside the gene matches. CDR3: CASSWTGAGYTF. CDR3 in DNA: TGTGCCAGCAGTTGGACAGGGGCCGGCTACACCTTC.

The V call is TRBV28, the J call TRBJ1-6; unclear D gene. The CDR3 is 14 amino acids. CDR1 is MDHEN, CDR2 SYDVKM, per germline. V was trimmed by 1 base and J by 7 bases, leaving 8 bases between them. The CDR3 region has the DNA TGTGCCAGCAGTTTATTCGGCGGAAATTCACCCCTCCACTTT. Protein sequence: CASSLFGGNSPLHF.

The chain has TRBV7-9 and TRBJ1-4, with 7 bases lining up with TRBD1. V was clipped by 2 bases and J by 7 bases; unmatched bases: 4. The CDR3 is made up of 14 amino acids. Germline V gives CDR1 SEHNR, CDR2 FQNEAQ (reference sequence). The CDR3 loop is CASSLIGGGEKLFF. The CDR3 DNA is TGTGCCAGCAGCTTAATAGGGGGCGGTGAAAAACTGTTTTTT. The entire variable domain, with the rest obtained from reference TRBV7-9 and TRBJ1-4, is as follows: DTGVSQNPRHKITKRGQNVTFRCDPISEHNRLYWYRQTLGQGPEFLTYFQNEAQLEKSRLLSDRFSAERPKGSFSTLEIQRTEQGDSAMYLCASSLIGGGEKLFFGSGTQLSVL.